The 4 T cell receptor beta chains listed next were all sequenced from one sample in a study of blood T cell repertoires in COVID-19. Some clones are missing from TCRdb's copy, which holds only in-frame ones; the method was immunoSEQ multiplex PCR. The data contain 75,000 to 95,000 clones, 84% of them singletons. Sequencing input: peripheral blood. These receptors were collected from a man aged 60-69 years with acute or convalescent COVID-19.

The rearrangement joins TRBV18 to TRBJ2-1; 12 positions agree with TRBD1. CDR3 size: 14 residues. CDR1 and CDR2 from the germline V gene are KGHSH and LQKENI. V gave up 3 bases and J gave up 15 bases; unmatched junction bases: 9. As DNA, the CDR3 is TGTGCCAGCTCACCGGGACAGGGGGCAATGATCTGGTTCTTC. Translated, it gives CASSPGQGAMIWFF.

The CDR3 protein is CASSLAPAGMGNQPQHF. The DNA of the CDR3 is TGTGCCAGCAGCTTAGCCCCCGCGGGAATGGGCAATCAGCCCCAGCATTTT. The chain joins TRBV7-6 to TRBJ1-5, with D uncertain. In germline, CDR1 is SGHVS, CDR2 FNYEAQ. The CDR3 runs 17 residues. V shed 0 bases and J shed 2 bases, with 14 bases lying between them.

This clone has only one observation. This chain uses TRBV6-6 with TRBJ2-2, with D tentatively TRBD1 (5 bases). Germline loops: CDR1 MNHNY, CDR2 SVGAGI (reference sequence). V was trimmed by 1 base and J by 9 bases, leaving 18 bases between them. CDR3 length: 16 residues. CDR3 nucleotides: TGTGCCAGCAGTTACTTGGCGGACACACTCACGAGGGAGCTGTTTTTT. Translation: CASSYLADTLTRELFF.

The gene calls are TRBV3-1 (or the pseudogene TRBV3-2) and TRBJ2-5; TRBD1 matches at 11 bases. The junction had 8 bases not matched to a gene; V was cut back by 4 bases and J by 4 bases. Germline CDR1 is LGHDT and CDR2 is YNNKEL (reference sequence). CDR3 size: 16 residues. The CDR3 DNA sequence: TGTGCCAGCAGCCTCGGGACAGGGGGATTTCGAGAGACCCAGTACTTC. This gives the protein CASSLGTGGFRETQYF.